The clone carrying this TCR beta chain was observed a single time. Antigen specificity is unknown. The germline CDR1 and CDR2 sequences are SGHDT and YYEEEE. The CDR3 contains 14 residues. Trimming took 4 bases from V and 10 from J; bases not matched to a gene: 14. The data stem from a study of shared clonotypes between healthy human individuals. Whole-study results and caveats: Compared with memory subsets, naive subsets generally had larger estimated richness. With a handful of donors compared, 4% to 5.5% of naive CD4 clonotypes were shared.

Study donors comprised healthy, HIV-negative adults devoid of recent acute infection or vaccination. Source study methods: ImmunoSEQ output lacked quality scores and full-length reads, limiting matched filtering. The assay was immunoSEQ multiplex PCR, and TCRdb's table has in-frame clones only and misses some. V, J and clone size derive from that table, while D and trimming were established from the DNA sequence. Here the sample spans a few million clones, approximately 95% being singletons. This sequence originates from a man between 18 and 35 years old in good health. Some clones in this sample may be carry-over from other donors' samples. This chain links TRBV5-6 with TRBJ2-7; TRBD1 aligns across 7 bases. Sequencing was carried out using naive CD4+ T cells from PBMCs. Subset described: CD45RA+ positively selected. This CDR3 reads CASSPRQGPLGQYF. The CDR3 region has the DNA TGTGCCAGCAGCCCTCGACAGGGACCTTTGGGACAGTACTTC.